This T cell receptor beta chain came from a study of T cell repertoires in cytomegalovirus infection. The overall study: Evidence of both CMV infection and a matching HLA type came from public TCR beta signatures.

In TCRdb, the reads were re-called with MiXCR into one record per CDR3 protein. The sample holds some 700,000 distinct CDR3 sequences; 35% to 40% are singletons and the top ten take around 2.8%. Trimming at V came to 5 bases and at J to 4 bases, leaving 4 bases not matched to a gene. Germline CDR1 SGHRS, CDR2 YFSETQ. CDR3 length: 16 amino acids. A few counts support this clonotype. Its antigen is not identified. Broader study findings: CMV carriers with the relevant HLA were identified by cumulative public TCR beta family frequency. Dominating the ex vivo response were HLA-C-restricted CMV-specific TCR beta clonotypes.

The sequencing sample was made of PBMCs. This TCR was recovered from a human donor in good health (CMV status not recorded). Some clones in this sample may be carry-over from other donors' samples. This sequence joins TRBV5-1 and TRBJ2-2; 14 nucleotides line up with TRBD2. The CDR3 DNA is TGCGCCAGCAGGGGACTAGCGGGAGAAGGCACCGGGGAGCTGTTTTTT. Residues: CASRGLAGEGTGELFF.